The following is a TCR beta chain sequence with its context. Per the original data handling: For nucleated cells, counts were estimated from reference gene primer amplification. Produced via immunoSEQ multiplex PCR; TCRdb's table is partial and in-frame only. V and J calls and clone size follow that table, whereas D and trimming were derived from the DNA. The repertoire holds about 180,000 clones, with around 74% as singletons. The trim removed 11 bases at V and 2 bases at J, leaving 8 bases unmatched. The CDR3 spans 13 residues. The germline CDR1 and CDR2 sequences are LNHDA and SQIVND (reference sequence). These data belong to a study of blood T cell repertoires in COVID-19. Study-level background: From the United States, Italy and Spain came samples of acute and convalescent COVID-19. PBMCs, B-cell-depleted T cells, or T cells provided the cDNA or gDNA that made up the material.

Seattle cases were enrolled at active infection and followed longitudinally. This TCR derives from a woman aged 55-70 years with COVID-19, enrolled during active disease. The V gene is TRBV19, the J gene TRBJ2-7; 8 bases are shared with TRBD2. Sequencing was carried out using peripheral blood. The CDR3 DNA follows: TGTGCCGTCGGGGGGGAGCCCACCTACGAGCAGTACTTC. Amino acid sequence: CAVGGEPTYEQYF. Filled out from reference TRBV19 and TRBJ2-7, the complete variable domain reads DGGITQSPKYLFRKEGQNVTLSCEQNLNHDAMYWYRQDPGQGLRLIYYSQIVNDFQKGDIAEGYSVSREKKESFPLTVTSAQKNPTAFYLCAVGGEPTYEQYFGPGTRLTVT.